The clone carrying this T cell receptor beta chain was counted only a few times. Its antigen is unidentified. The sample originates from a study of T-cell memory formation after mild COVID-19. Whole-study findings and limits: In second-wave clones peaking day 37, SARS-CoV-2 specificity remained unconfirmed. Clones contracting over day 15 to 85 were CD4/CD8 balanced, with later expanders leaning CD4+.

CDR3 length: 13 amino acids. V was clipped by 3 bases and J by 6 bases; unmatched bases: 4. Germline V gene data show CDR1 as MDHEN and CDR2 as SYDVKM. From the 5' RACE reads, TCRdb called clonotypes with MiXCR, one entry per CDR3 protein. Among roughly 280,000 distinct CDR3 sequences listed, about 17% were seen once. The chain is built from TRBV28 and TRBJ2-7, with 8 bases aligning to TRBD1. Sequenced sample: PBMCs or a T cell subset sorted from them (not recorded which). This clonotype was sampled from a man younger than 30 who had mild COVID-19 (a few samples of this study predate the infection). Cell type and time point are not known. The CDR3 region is CASSFVRGLEQYV. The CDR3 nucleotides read TGTGCCAGCAGTTTCGTCAGGGGGCTCGAGCAGTACGTC.